One sample yielded the 15 T cell receptor beta chains listed below, sequenced in a study of blood T cells in healthy people across ages. Sample-barcoded 5' priming and a J-beta primer mix drove a second PCR of about 6 to 12 cycles. TCRdb independently ran MiXCR on the 5' RACE reads; one entry per CDR3 protein. The table includes around 1,100,000 distinct CDR3 sequences, more than 30% detected once. Source material: blood. Every receptor here comes from a man younger than 35 in good health.

This chain uses TRBV11-2 with TRBJ2-1, with D perhaps TRBD1 (5 bases). With 3 bases removed from V and 6 bases from J, the gap between germline ends came to 9 bases. The CDR3 consists of 13 residues. Germline-derived CDR1 and CDR2 are SGHAT and FQNNGV. The CDR3 sequence: CASSLTESNEQFF. For the CDR3, the DNA is TGTGCCAGCAGCTTGACAGAATCCAATGAGCAGTTCTTC.

The sample holds a few counts of this clonotype. The V call is TRBV28, the J call TRBJ1-6; no definite D call. CDR1 is MDHEN and CDR2 is SYDVKM in the germline V gene. The CDR3 totals 15 residues. V gave up 1 base and J gave up 7 bases, with 11 bases separating them. The DNA of the CDR3 is TGTGCCAGCAGTTTATCTCTCGTTGGGAATTCACCCCTCCACTTT. This codes for CASSLSLVGNSPLHF. Full variable domain (missing parts from reference TRBV28 and TRBJ1-6): DVKVTQSSRYLVKRTGEKVFLECVQDMDHENMFWYRQDPGLGLRLIYFSYDVKMKEKGDIPEGYSVSREKKERFSLILESASTNQTSMYLCASSLSLVGNSPLHFGNGTRLTVT.

This clonotype was counted only a few times. V usage is TRBV12-3 or TRBV12-4 and J usage is TRBJ1-1; D may be TRBD1 (6 bases). CDR3 length: 14 amino acids. With 6 bases removed from V and 1 base from J, the gap between germline ends came to 12 bases. Written as DNA, the CDR3 is TGTGCCAGCAGCCCCGGGACACCGAACACTGAAGCTTTCTTT. Translating gives CASSPGTPNTEAFF.

This chain connects TRBV20-1 to TRBJ2-4; 7 bases agree with TRBD1. The germline CDR1 and CDR2 sequences are DFQATT and SNEGSKA (reference sequence). CDR3 length equals 14 residues. CDR3 nucleotides: TGCAGGAGGGACAGTATGAAGGGAGAGAATGAGCAGTACTTC. This translates into CRRDSMKGENEQYF.

Remarks on this clonotype: A much larger clonotype is one base distant, so this may be a read error. The chain uses TRBV12-3 or TRBV12-4 and TRBJ2-1; no reliable D call. V dropped 7 bases and J dropped 7 bases, with 8 bases sitting between them. CDR3 length equals 11 residues. As DNA, the CDR3 is TGTGCCAGCAAAGAAGGTAATGAGCAGTTCTTC. Amino acids: CASKEGNEQFF.

The table lists this clonotype with a count of one. The J gene is TRBJ1-3, the V gene TRBV28; D is possibly TRBD1 (5 bases). The CDR3 length is 15 residues. Germline V lookup: CDR1 MDHEN, CDR2 SYDVKM. The V end was cut by 3 bases, the J end by 3 bases, with 12 bases between. CDR3 nucleotide sequence: TGTGCCAGCAGTTTCGGGGCAGGAGGTGGAAACACCATATATTTT. It specifies CASSFGAGGGNTIYF.

The chain uses TRBV12-3 or TRBV12-4 and TRBJ1-1, with D unclear. V lost 3 bases and J 5 bases, leaving 10 bases between the germline ends. The CDR3 totals 13 residues. In DNA form, the CDR3 reads TGTGCCAGCAGTTTCCTAGGGAGGACTGAAGCTTTCTTT. Amino acids: CASSFLGRTEAFF.

Only a few counts were recorded for this clonotype. This chain links TRBV2 with TRBJ2-3; TRBD2 might be the D (6 bases). V dropped 8 bases and J dropped 5 bases, with 14 bases sitting between them. Per germline, CDR1 SNHLY and CDR2 FYNNEI. CDR3 size: 13 residues. The CDR3 DNA reads TGTGCCAGCGGGACCGGGACTCAAGATACGCAGTATTTT. Translating gives CASGTGTQDTQYF.

The chain has TRBV4-2 and TRBJ1-1; D is unresolved. V was pared by 0 bases and J by 4 bases, with 15 bases between. CDR1 is LGHNA, CDR2 YNFKEQ, per germline. This CDR3 contains 16 residues. CDR3 sequence reads: CASSQEWSVKATEAFF. CDR3 sequence (DNA): TGTGCCAGCAGCCAAGAGTGGTCGGTAAAGGCCACTGAAGCTTTCTTT.

This chain connects TRBV13 to TRBJ2-7; possibly TRBD1 or TRBD2 for D (5 bases each). The germline V gene encodes CDR1 PRHDT and CDR2 FYEKMQ (reference sequence). This CDR3 contains 15 residues. With 0 bases removed from V and 5 bases from J, the gap between germline ends came to 14 bases. The CDR3 coding sequence is TGTGCCAGCAGCTTAGGAAGGGGACCCACAAACGAGCAGTACTTC. Residues: CASSLGRGPTNEQYF.

The V gene is TRBV6-2 or TRBV6-3, the J gene TRBJ2-4, with D possibly being TRBD2 (6 bases). The better agreement between TRBJ2-7 and the DNA end casts doubt on the J call. CDR3 length equals 16 residues. CDR1 is MNHEY and CDR2 is SVGEGT in the germline V gene. The CDR3 protein is CASRRRVQGGSYEQYF. The DNA for the CDR3 is TGTGCCAGCAGAAGGAGGGTGCAGGGTGGCTCCTACGAGCAGTACTTC.

The genes are TRBV6-2 or TRBV6-3 and TRBJ2-5, with D maybe TRBD2 (5 bases). The J call is in doubt because the DNA end fits TRBJ2-7 better. There are 12 residues in the CDR3. Per the germline V gene, CDR1 is MNHEY and CDR2 is SVGEGT. The CDR3 loop is CASSYGSSEQYF. CDR3 coding DNA: TGTGCCAGCAGTTACGGGAGCAGCGAGCAGTACTTC.

This clonotype was recorded once. An end of the junction differs from the germline gene, which may be a read error. The rearrangement uses TRBV27 and TRBJ1-5; D ambiguous. CDR3 length: 13 residues. Germline-derived CDR1 and CDR2 are MNHEY and SMNVEV (reference sequence). The CDR3 loop is CASGFSRNQPQHF. In nucleotides, the CDR3 is TGTGCCAGCGGTTTTAGTCGGAATCAGCCCCAGCATTTT.

V gene TRBV7-9 combines with J gene TRBJ1-1; maybe TRBD1 (5 bases). CDR3 length equals 18 residues. Deletions cut 5 bases from V and 1 base from J, with 23 bases between. CDR1 is SEHNR and CDR2 is FQNEAQ in the germline V gene (reference sequence). DNA of the CDR3: TGTGCCAGCAGCCCCCCGATGAAGGGGCGTCTTAGGAACACTGAAGCTTTCTTT. This encodes CASSPPMKGRLRNTEAFF.

This clonotype has a single count. One base away lies a much larger clone, so this may be a sequencing read error. The genes are TRBV29-1 and TRBJ2-1; possible D gene TRBD1, 5 bases. This CDR3 spans 14 amino acids. Germline loops: CDR1 SQVTM, CDR2 ANQGSEA. CDR3 protein: CSASIGARYNERFF. The CDR3 nucleotides are TGCAGCGCTTCGATAGGGGCCCGCTACAATGAGCGGTTCTTC.